This TCR beta chain stems from a study of cytomegalovirus exposure and HLA in healthy donors. CDR1 is SGHAT, CDR2 FQNNGV, per germline. V was shortened by 0 bases and J by 7 bases, with 9 bases between the two germline ends. This CDR3 region has 14 residues. Researchers ran the PCR with 60 Vbeta and 13 Jbeta primers. Measured with immunoSEQ multiplex PCR; TCRdb has only the in-frame clones, and not every one. Among 150,000 to 200,000 clones listed, over 70% were seen once. The clonotype comes from a female donor in good health and CMV-seronegative. Sequencing was performed on PBMCs. J is TRBJ2-2 and V is TRBV11-2; D is possibly TRBD2 (6 bases). This CDR3 is CASSLELAGGELFF. CDR3 bases: TGTGCCAGCAGCTTAGAACTAGCAGGCGGGGAGCTGTTTTTT.